Included here is one T cell receptor beta chain sequence, with context. Its antigen remains unidentified. 60 Vbeta and 13 Jbeta primers were used in PCR. Profiled with immunoSEQ multiplex PCR; TCRdb holds only in-frame clones, not every one. This sample carries some 100,000 clones, 65% to 85% of them seen once, and the ten largest clones take approximately 16%. Germline loops: CDR1 SEHNR, CDR2 FQNEAQ (reference sequence). After removal of 4 bases from V and 4 bases from J, the junction contained 7 bases not matched to a gene. The length of the CDR3 is 15 residues. The data belong to a study of cytomegalovirus exposure and HLA in healthy donors. Looking at the study overall: Approximately 85 million unique TCRs from HLA-typed donors were held in an early data release. Overall study results and limits: Roughly even sequencing depth across donors was the assumption behind the presence/absence analyses. There were some V segments, including TRBV6-2 and TRBV6-3, excluded as indistinguishable.

The gene calls are TRBV7-9 and TRBJ2-1; 7 nucleotides align to TRBD1. This sequence was found in a man between 45 and 60 years old in good health and CMV-seropositive. Sequencing used PBMCs. CDR3 in amino acids: CASSSPGQSYNEQFF. The CDR3 nucleotides read TGTGCCAGCAGCTCTCCGGGACAGAGTTACAATGAGCAGTTCTTC.